The 16 T cell receptor beta chains given below trace back to one sample, sequenced in a study of CD8+ T cells in alopecia areata. RNA extraction was followed by reverse transcription into cDNA, which acted as the sequencing template. Here immunoSEQ multiplex PCR was the method, and the copy in TCRdb shows in-frame clones only, minus some. The sample carries 150,000 or so clones, 55% recorded once. The sequencing input was CD4+ T cells sorted from blood. All receptors come from a human donor in good health.

The genes are TRBV29-1 and TRBJ2-7, with D perhaps matching TRBD1 (5 bases). V lost 0 bases and J lost 6, with 9 bases in between. CDR3 length equals 12 residues. Germline V CDR1 and CDR2: SQVTM, ANQGSEA. Written as DNA, the CDR3 is TGCAGCGTTGAAGAGGGGCCCTCCGAGCAGTACTTC. It specifies CSVEEGPSEQYF.

This clone occurred a few times. The CDR3, as DNA: TGCAGCGTTGGGGTCTCAGGGTACGAGCAGTACTTC. The encoded protein is CSVGVSGYEQYF. The chain joins TRBV29-1 to TRBJ2-7, with D maybe TRBD1 (5 bases). The germline CDR1 and CDR2 sequences are SQVTM and ANQGSEA. Deletions cut 4 bases from V and 4 bases from J, with 11 bases between. This CDR3 spans 12 amino acids.

The count of this clone is one. The chain couples TRBV25-1 to TRBJ2-3; D remains unclear. The germline V gene has CDR1 MGHDK and CDR2 SYGVNS. V was pared by 2 bases and J by 4 bases, with 10 bases between. CDR3 length: 14 amino acids. The CDR3 sequence is CASSEIGAADTQYF. CDR3 in DNA: TGTGCCAGCAGTGAAATCGGAGCCGCAGATACGCAGTATTTT.

V is TRBV28 and J is TRBJ2-5; the D gene is possibly TRBD1 (6 bases). Per germline, CDR1 MDHEN and CDR2 SYDVKM. The CDR3 consists of 13 residues. V lost 8 bases, J lost 5 bases, and 15 bases lay in between. The CDR3 reads CASSKQGGETQYF. As DNA, the CDR3 is TGTGCCAGCTCAAAACAGGGCGGGGAGACCCAGTACTTC.

Points on this clone: The sample contains more than one DNA sequence encoding this CDR3. V is TRBV29-1 and J is TRBJ2-5; TRBD1 matches 11 bases. The CDR3 covers 15 residues. The germline CDR1 and CDR2 sequences are SQVTM and ANQGSEA. V shed 2 bases, J shed 4 bases, and the junction held 6 bases outside the gene matches. CDR3 region: CSVEPDRGRGETQYF. The CDR3 DNA reads as TGCAGCGTTGAACCGGACAGGGGGCGGGGAGAGACCCAGTACTTC.

This clone turned up a few times. The V and J genes are TRBV30 and TRBJ1-5; a weak D match, TRBD1 (6 bases). In germline, CDR1 is GTSNPN, CDR2 SVGIG (reference sequence). Deletions cut 4 bases from V and 4 bases from J, with 17 bases between. CDR3 length equals 15 residues. The CDR3, as DNA: TGTGCCTGGAAAGCGGGGGCCGCTCTAAATCAGCCCCAGCATTTT. It specifies CAWKAGAALNQPQHF.

The chain is built from TRBV29-1 and TRBJ2-7; unclear D gene. The germline V gene encodes CDR1 SQVTM and CDR2 ANQGSEA. V was clipped by 5 bases and J by 0 bases, with 11 bases between them. The CDR3 covers 13 residues. CDR3 residues: CSVSSASSYEQYF. The CDR3, as DNA: TGCAGCGTTTCTTCGGCGAGCTCCTACGAGCAGTACTTC.

The chain joins TRBV5-1 to TRBJ2-3; 12 bases map to TRBD2. The germline V gene has CDR1 SGHRS and CDR2 YFSETQ. The CDR3 covers 17 residues. J gave up 0 bases and V 2 bases, and 4 bases lay outside the gene matches. The CDR3 region is CASSFSGLAGSTDTQYF. CDR3 coding DNA: TGCGCCAGCAGCTTTTCCGGACTAGCGGGAAGCACAGATACGCAGTATTTT. The variable domain in full, completed from reference TRBV5-1 and TRBJ2-3, reads KAGVTQTPRYLIKTRGQQVTLSCSPISGHRSVSWYQQTPGQGLQFLFEYFSETQRNKGNFPGRFSGRQFSNSRSEMNVSTLELGDSALYLCASSFSGLAGSTDTQYFGPGTRLTVL.

This clone was counted a few times. The chain employs TRBV7-9 and TRBJ1-2; a weak D match, TRBD1 (6 bases). V was clipped by 3 bases and J by 3 bases, with 8 bases between them. CDR1 and CDR2 from the germline V gene are SEHNR and FQNEAQ (reference sequence). The CDR3 loop spans 13 amino acids. The CDR3, as DNA: TGTGCCAGCAGCTTTGCAGGGGACTATGGCTACACCTTC. This codes for CASSFAGDYGYTF.

This clone appeared a few times. The chain has TRBV7-6 and TRBJ2-5, with D possibly matching TRBD2 (6 bases). Germline lookup yields CDR1 SGHVS and CDR2 FNYEAQ. The V end lost 1 base, the J end lost 4 bases, and 10 bases lay between the germline ends. The CDR3 is 14 amino acids. CDR3 bases: TGTGCCAGCAGCTTAGTACCCGGGGGAGAGACCCAGTACTTC. It specifies CASSLVPGGETQYF.

V is TRBV27 and J is TRBJ1-2; D is uncertain. This CDR3 is built from 15 residues. V was shortened by 7 bases and J by 0 bases, with 15 bases between the two germline ends. CDR1 is MNHEY and CDR2 is SMNVEV in the germline V gene (reference sequence). For the CDR3, the DNA is TGTGCCAGCAAACAAAGGACGGGAGCTAACTATGGCTACACCTTC. Amino acids: CASKQRTGANYGYTF.

The V gene is TRBV29-1, the J gene TRBJ2-6, with D perhaps given as TRBD1 or TRBD2 (5 bases each). With 7 bases removed from V and 2 bases from J, the gap between germline ends came to 15 bases. The CDR3 length is 15 residues. CDR1 SQVTM and CDR2 ANQGSEA come from the germline V gene. CDR3 in DNA: TGCAGCGCTGGCTTGGGGGAAACTGGGGCCAACGTCCTGACTTTC. This translates into CSAGLGETGANVLTF.

The chain employs TRBV15 and TRBJ2-7, with 8 bases lining up with TRBD2. V was pared by 0 bases and J by 6 bases, with 10 bases of the junction left unmatched. The germline V gene encodes CDR1 LNHNV and CDR2 YYDKDF (reference sequence). The CDR3 has 16 residues. The CDR3 is CATSRDRSGRVSEQYF. The CDR3 bases are TGTGCCACCAGCAGAGATCGGAGCGGGAGAGTCTCCGAGCAGTACTTC.

This chain joins TRBV28 and TRBJ2-7; D perhaps matches TRBD2 (6 bases). There are 13 residues in the CDR3. Germline V CDR1 and CDR2: MDHEN, SYDVKM. Trimming cost V 6 bases and J 0 bases, with 9 bases left between them. The CDR3 DNA sequence: TGTGCCAGCAGGGGGACTTCCTCCTACGAGCAGTACTTC. Translated, it gives CASRGTSSYEQYF.

The J gene is TRBJ2-4, the V gene TRBV11-2; either TRBD1 or TRBD2 may supply D (5 bases each). The CDR3 is made up of 16 amino acids. V was trimmed by 4 bases and J by 3 bases, leaving 16 bases between them. CDR1 and CDR2 from the germline V gene are SGHAT and FQNNGV. The CDR3, as DNA: TGTGCCAGCAGCTCCTTATGGGGCCGGGGCAAAAACATTCAGTACTTC. Translation gives CASSSLWGRGKNIQYF.

The rearrangement uses TRBV6-1 and TRBJ1-5; 9 nucleotides align to TRBD1. Germline assignment: CDR1 MNHNS and CDR2 SASEGT. CDR3 length: 17 residues. V lost 6 bases and J lost 8; bases outside the gene matches: 17. For the CDR3, the DNA is TGTGCCAGCAGCGAACCGGGACAGGGAAGATGGCGAGAGCCCCAGCATTTT. The encoded protein is CASSEPGQGRWREPQHF.